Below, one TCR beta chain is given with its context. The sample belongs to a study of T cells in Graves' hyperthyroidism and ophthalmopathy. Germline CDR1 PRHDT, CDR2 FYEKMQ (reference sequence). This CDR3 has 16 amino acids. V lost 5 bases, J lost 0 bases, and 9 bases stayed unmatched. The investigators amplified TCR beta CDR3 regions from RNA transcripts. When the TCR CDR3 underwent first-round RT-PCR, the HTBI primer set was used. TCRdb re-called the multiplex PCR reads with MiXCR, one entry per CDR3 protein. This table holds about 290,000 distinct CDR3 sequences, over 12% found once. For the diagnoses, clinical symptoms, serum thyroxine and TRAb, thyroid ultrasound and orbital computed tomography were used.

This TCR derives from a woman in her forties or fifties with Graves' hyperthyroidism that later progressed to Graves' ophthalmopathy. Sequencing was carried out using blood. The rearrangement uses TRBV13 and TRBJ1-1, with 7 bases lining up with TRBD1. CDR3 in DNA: TGTGCCAGCAGCCTCTTATTGACAGGGATGAACACTGAAGCTTTCTTT. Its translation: CASSLLLTGMNTEAFF. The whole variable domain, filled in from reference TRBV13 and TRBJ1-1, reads AAGVIQSPRHLIKEKRETATLKCYPIPRHDTVYWYQQGPGQDPQFLISFYEKMQSDKGSIPDRFSAQQFSDYHSELNMSSLELGDSALYFCASSLLLTGMNTEAFFGQGTRLTVV.